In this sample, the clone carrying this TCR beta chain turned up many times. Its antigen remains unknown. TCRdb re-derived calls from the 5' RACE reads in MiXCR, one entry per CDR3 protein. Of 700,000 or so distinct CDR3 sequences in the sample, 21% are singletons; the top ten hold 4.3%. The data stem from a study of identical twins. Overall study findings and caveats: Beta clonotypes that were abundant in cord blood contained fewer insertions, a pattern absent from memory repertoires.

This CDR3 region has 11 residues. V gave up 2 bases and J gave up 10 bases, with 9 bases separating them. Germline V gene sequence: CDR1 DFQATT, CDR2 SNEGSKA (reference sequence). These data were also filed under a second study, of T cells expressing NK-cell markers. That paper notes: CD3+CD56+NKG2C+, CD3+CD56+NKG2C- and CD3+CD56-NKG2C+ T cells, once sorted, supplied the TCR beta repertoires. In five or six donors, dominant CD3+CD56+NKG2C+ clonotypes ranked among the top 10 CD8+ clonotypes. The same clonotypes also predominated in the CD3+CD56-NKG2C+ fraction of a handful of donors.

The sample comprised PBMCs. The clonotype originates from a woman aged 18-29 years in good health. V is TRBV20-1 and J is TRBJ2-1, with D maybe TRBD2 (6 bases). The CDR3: CSARLRGEQFF. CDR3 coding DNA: TGCAGTGCTAGACTTCGGGGGGAGCAGTTCTTC.